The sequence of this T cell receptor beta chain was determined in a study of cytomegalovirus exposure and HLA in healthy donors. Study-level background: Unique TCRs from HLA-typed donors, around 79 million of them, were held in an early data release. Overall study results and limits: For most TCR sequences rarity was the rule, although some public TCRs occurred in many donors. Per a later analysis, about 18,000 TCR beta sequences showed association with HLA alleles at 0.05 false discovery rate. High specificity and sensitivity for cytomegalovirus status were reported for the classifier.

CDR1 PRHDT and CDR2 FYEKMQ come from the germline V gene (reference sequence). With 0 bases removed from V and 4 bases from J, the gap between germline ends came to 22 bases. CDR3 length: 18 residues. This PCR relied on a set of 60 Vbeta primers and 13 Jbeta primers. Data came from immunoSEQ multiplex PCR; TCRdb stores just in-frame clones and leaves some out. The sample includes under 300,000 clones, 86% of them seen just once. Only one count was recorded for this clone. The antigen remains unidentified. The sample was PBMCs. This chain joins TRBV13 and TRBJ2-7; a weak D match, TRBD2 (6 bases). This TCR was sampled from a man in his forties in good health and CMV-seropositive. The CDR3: CASSLGLRLAKKSYEQYF. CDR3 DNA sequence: TGTGCCAGCAGCTTAGGCCTTCGTCTAGCGAAAAAGTCGTACGAGCAGTACTTC.